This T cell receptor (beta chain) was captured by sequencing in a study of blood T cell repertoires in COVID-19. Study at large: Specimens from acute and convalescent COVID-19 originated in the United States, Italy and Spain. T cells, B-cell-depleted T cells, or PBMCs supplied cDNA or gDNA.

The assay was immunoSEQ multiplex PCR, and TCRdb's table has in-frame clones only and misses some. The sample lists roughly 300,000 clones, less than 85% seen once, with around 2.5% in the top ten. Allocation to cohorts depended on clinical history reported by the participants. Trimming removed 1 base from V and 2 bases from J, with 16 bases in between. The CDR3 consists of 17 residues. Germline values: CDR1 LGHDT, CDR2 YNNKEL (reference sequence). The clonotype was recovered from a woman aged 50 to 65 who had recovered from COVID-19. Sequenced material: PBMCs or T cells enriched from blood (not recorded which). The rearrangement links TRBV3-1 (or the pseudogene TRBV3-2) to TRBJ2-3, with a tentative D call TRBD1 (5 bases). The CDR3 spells CASSQGTAGLSTDTQYF. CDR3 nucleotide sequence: TGTGCCAGCAGCCAAGGGACGGCAGGGTTGTCCACAGATACGCAGTATTTT.